This note documents a single TCR beta chain sequence. Its antigen remains unidentified. This PCR relied on a set of 60 Vbeta primers and 13 Jbeta primers. TCRdb keeps only in-frame clones here, not all; method: immunoSEQ multiplex PCR. The sample has roughly 150,000 clones; roughly 70% are singletons. Germline loops: CDR1 SEHNR, CDR2 FQNEAQ (reference sequence). After removal of 5 bases from V and 9 bases from J, the junction contained 16 bases not matched to a gene. There are 16 residues in the CDR3. This entry is derived from a study of cytomegalovirus exposure and HLA in healthy donors. The overall study: Within an early data release were around 87 million unique TCRs drawn from HLA-typed donors.

Study-level points and caveats: It was approximately 150 TCR beta chains that were listed as cytomegalovirus-associated. A later analysis linked fewer than 20,000 TCR beta sequences to HLA alleles at 0.05 false discovery rate. TCR beta V- and J-gene trimming, according to a later analysis, was linked to a missense DCLRE1C variant.

This chain uses TRBV7-9 with TRBJ2-1; 7 bases fit TRBD1. The clonotype comes from a woman in her thirties or forties in good health and CMV-seronegative. The sequencing input was PBMCs. The CDR3 spells CASSPSTGVRPGEQFF. In DNA form, the CDR3 reads TGTGCCAGCAGCCCTAGTACAGGGGTGAGGCCTGGTGAGCAGTTCTTC.